This entry is about one T cell receptor (beta chain). Germline assignment: CDR1 SGHVS and CDR2 FQNEAQ. Trimming left V 1 base short and J 2 bases short, with 9 bases between. The CDR3 contains 15 residues. The data are from a study of PD-L1 blockade in urothelial cancer. On the study more broadly: From about 2014, patients received atezolizumab, given as 1,200 mg intravenously every 3 weeks. In the patient group, about 90% of the roughly 29 were males with bladder-origin urothelial cancer.

Time point: pretreatment peripheral blood. The protocol was immunoSEQ multiplex PCR, while the TCRdb copy is restricted to in-frame clones and leaves out a portion. Of tens of thousands of clones in the sample, approximately 87% were seen once. The TCR was taken from a man between 60 and 75 years old with urothelial cancer. The chain combines TRBV7-8 with TRBJ2-1; the D is unclear. Sequencing used PBMCs, obtained around atezolizumab (anti-PD-L1) treatment. CDR3 sequence: CASSLVVVTYNEQFF. The CDR3 DNA reads TGTGCCAGCAGCTTAGTCGTCGTTACCTACAATGAGCAGTTCTTC.